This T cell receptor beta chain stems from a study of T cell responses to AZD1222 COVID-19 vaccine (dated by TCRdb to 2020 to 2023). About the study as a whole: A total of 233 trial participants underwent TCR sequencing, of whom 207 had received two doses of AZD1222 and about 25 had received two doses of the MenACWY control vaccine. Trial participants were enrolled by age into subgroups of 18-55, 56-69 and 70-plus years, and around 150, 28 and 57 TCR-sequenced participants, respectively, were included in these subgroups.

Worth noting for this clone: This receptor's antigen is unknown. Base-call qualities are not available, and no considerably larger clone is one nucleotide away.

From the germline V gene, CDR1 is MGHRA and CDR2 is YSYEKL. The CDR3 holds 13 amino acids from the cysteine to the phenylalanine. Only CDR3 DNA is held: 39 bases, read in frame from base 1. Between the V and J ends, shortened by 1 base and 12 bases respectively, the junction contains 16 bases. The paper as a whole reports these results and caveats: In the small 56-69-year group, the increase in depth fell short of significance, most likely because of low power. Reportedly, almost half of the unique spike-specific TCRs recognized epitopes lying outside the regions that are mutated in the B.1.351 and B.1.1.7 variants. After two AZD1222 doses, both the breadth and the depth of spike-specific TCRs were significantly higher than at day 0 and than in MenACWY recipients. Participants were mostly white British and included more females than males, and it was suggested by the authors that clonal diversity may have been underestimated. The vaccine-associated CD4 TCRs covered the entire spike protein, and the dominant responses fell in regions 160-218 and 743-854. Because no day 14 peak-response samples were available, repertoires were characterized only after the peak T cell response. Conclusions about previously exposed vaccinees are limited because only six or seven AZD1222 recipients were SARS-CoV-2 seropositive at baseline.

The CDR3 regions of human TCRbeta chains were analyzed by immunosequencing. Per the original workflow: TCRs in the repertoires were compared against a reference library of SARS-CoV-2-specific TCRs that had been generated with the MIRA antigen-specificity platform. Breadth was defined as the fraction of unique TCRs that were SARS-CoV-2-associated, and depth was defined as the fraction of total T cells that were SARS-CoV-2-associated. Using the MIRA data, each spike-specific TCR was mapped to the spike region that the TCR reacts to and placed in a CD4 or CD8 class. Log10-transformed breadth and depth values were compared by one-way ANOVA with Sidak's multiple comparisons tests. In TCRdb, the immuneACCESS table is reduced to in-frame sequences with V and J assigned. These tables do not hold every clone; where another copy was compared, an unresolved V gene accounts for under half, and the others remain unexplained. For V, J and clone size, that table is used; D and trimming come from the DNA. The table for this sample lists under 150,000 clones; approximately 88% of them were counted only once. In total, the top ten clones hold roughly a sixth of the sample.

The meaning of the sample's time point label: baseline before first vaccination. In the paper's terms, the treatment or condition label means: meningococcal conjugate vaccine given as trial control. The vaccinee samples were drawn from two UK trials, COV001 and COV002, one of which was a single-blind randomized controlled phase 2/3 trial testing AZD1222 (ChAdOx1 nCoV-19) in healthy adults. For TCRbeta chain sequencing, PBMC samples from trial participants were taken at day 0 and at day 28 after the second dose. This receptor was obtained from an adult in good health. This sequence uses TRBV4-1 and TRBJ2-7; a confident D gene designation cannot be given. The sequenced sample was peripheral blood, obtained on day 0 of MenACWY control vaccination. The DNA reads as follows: TGCGCCAGCAGCCAAGCCGACGGACCACCCCTGTACTTC. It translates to CASSQADGPPLYF.